This T cell receptor beta chain was captured in a study of blood T cell repertoires in COVID-19. As for the study in general: Both acute and convalescent COVID-19 samples were obtained from the United States, Italy and Spain. PBMCs, B-cell-depleted T cells, or T cells were the source of the cDNA or gDNA that made up the material.

This CDR3 is built from 17 residues. J lost 2 bases, V lost 4 bases, and 10 bases had no gene match. In germline, CDR1 is MGHRA, CDR2 YSYEKL. The authors' processing: Reference gene primer amplification in the assay estimated nucleated cell counts. Libraries were prepared by immunoSEQ multiplex PCR; TCRdb keeps only in-frame clonotypes and omits some of them. Clone size and V and J calls were adopted from that table, with D and trimming inferred from the DNA. The repertoire holds about 52,000 clones, with approximately 85% as singletons. The chain uses TRBV4-1 and TRBJ2-1; TRBD2 matches at 8 bases. The TCR comes from a woman older than 75 with acute or convalescent COVID-19. Sequencing used peripheral blood. The CDR3 nucleotides read TGCGCCAGCAGCCGACGACTTAGCGGGGAAACCTACAATGAGCAGTTCTTC. It specifies CASSRRLSGETYNEQFF.